The rows below give T cell receptor beta chains drawn from one sample of a study of monozygotic twins with inflammatory bowel disease. TCRdb derives one entry per CDR3 protein from the 5' RACE reads, leaving out DNA. Its clone listing holds some 99,000 distinct CDR3 sequences. The sample taken for sequencing was blood. The receptor set was obtained from a human donor with ulcerative colitis or Crohn's disease, or a healthy co-twin of an affected twin (not recorded which). Each CDR3 is given with its conserved first and last residue.

>TRBJ1-6|TRBV28
CASSERTGFRPLHF
>TRBJ2-1|TRBV29-1
CSGGPNNEQFF
>TRBJ2-3|TRBV7-9
CASRSGGGSDTQYF
>TRBJ2-5|TRBV5-5
CASSLEYSGYQETQYF
>TRBJ2-1|TRBV29-1
CSLTGYNEQFF
>TRBJ2-5|TRBV29-1
CSVDSSSGISGTQYF
>TRBJ2-7|TRBV7-2
CASSTRPGTGGYEQYF
>TRBJ2-1|TRBV7-2
CASSLWGDNLYNEQFF
>TRBJ2-1|TRBV19
CASCETGMSYNEQFF
>TRBJ2-2|TRBV7-3
CASSLGQVNTGELFF
>TRBJ1-1|TRBV6-2/TRBV6-3
CASSLPDSSTEAFF
>TRBJ1-1|TRBV12-3/TRBV12-4
CASRGGLNTEAFF
>TRBJ1-2|TRBV12-3/TRBV12-4
CASSLRGGRGYTF
>TRBJ1-4|TRBV18
CASSPMSRGTNEKLFF
>TRBJ1-6|TRBV28
CASSWSHQAYNSPLHF
>TRBJ1-2|TRBV5-1
CASSSGQGSYGYTF
>TRBJ2-2|TRBV28
CASSSRSGVAIRELFF
>TRBJ2-7|TRBV7-8
CASSLDPTGEGYEQYF
>TRBJ1-1|TRBV20-1
CSARKGDTEAFF
>TRBJ2-5|TRBV6-5
CASSFLIGGTETQYF
>TRBJ2-2|TRBV28
CASSPDRAHTGELFF
>TRBJ2-1|TRBV12-3/TRBV12-4
CASSFGRGDYNEQFF
>TRBJ1-1|TRBV12-3/TRBV12-4
CASSLEPQVSNTEAFF
>TRBJ2-1|TRBV19
CASSDSGEAYNEQFF
>TRBJ1-3|TRBV7-9
CASSHRTGDYVNTIYF
>TRBJ2-5|TRBV12-3/TRBV12-4
CASSQYQETQYF
>TRBJ2-1|TRBV12-3/TRBV12-4
CASSLGYRDNEQFF
>TRBJ2-5|TRBV28
CASNHRATSGETQYF
>TRBJ2-7|TRBV6-5
CASSPRGWHEQYF
>TRBJ2-1|TRBV6-2/TRBV6-3
CASRKTTSGMRFF
>TRBJ2-2|TRBV7-2
CASQRDASSGELFF
>TRBJ2-7|TRBV5-5
CASSLAGEGEQYF
>TRBJ2-1|TRBV12-3/TRBV12-4
CASTHSGKLYNEQFF